The 21 T cell receptor beta chains in this list originate from one sample, sequenced in a study of cytomegalovirus exposure and HLA in healthy donors. Here immunoSEQ multiplex PCR was the method, and the copy in TCRdb shows in-frame clones only, minus some. The repertoire holds 280,000 or so clones, with around 87% as singletons. Sequencing was performed on PBMCs. The receptors come from a woman aged 18-29 years in good health and CMV-seronegative.

The chain uses TRBV7-2 and TRBJ1-1, with 9 bases identical to TRBD1. V was clipped by 2 bases and J by 5 bases; unmatched bases: 9. Germline loops: CDR1 SGHTA, CDR2 FQGNSA. This CDR3 region has 16 residues. The CDR3 here is CASSLITWDRATEAFF. Here the CDR3 DNA reads TGTGCCAGCAGCTTAATTACCTGGGACAGGGCGACTGAAGCTTTCTTT. The whole variable domain, remainder taken from reference TRBV7-2 and TRBJ1-1, is GAGVSQSPSNKVTEKGKDVELRCDPISGHTALYWYRQSLGQGLEFLIYFQGNSAPDKSGLPSDRFSAERTGGSVSTLTIQRTQQEDSAVYLCASSLITWDRATEAFFGQGTRLTVV.

The chain uses TRBV14 and TRBJ1-1; D is perhaps TRBD1 (6 bases). In germline, CDR1 is SGHDN, CDR2 FVKESK. This CDR3 has 13 residues. V gave up 5 bases and J gave up 7 bases, with 14 bases separating them. The CDR3 DNA sequence: TGTGCCAGCAGCGCGGACAGAACCCTTGAAGCTTTCTTT. The encoded protein is CASSADRTLEAFF.

The J gene is TRBJ2-7, the V gene TRBV19; 7 bases fit TRBD1. V gave up 3 bases and J gave up 3 bases; unmatched junction bases: 5. Germline V gene data show CDR1 as LNHDA and CDR2 as SQIVND (reference sequence). This CDR3 comprises 14 residues. The CDR3 bases are TGTGCCAGTAGTATCAGGACAGGCAACTACGAGCAGTACTTC. Amino acid sequence: CASSIRTGNYEQYF.

The chain uses TRBV19 and TRBJ2-3; 7 bases agree with TRBD2. Germline values: CDR1 LNHDA, CDR2 SQIVND (reference sequence). The junction had 9 bases not matched to a gene; V was cut back by 3 bases and J by 0 bases. There are 17 residues in the CDR3. The CDR3 loop is CASSMGWGAGSTDTQYF. The DNA of the CDR3 is TGTGCCAGTAGTATGGGTTGGGGAGCGGGAAGCACAGATACGCAGTATTTT.

This chain links TRBV20-1 with TRBJ2-1, with D unclear. Per germline, CDR1 DFQATT and CDR2 SNEGSKA (reference sequence). This CDR3 has 11 residues. With 2 bases removed from V and 8 bases from J, the gap between germline ends came to 7 bases. The CDR3 nucleotides are TGCAGTGCTAGACGGCTAGATGAGCAGTTCTTC. It specifies CSARRLDEQFF.

The chain joins TRBV30 to TRBJ1-5; weak D call: TRBD1 (6 bases). Germline V gene data show CDR1 as GTSNPN and CDR2 as SVGIG (reference sequence). The CDR3 covers 13 residues. With 2 bases removed from V and 6 bases from J, the gap between germline ends came to 11 bases. As DNA, the CDR3 is TGTGCCTGGAGTACACAGGGATCTCAGCCCCAGCATTTT. Its protein is CAWSTQGSQPQHF.

This clone was detected once. The chain uses TRBV30 and TRBJ1-2, with TRBD1 matching over 7 bases. Germline CDR1 reads GTSNPN; CDR2 reads SVGIG (reference sequence). V lost 3 bases to trimming and J lost 3 bases; unmatched junction nucleotides: 7. The CDR3 consists of 14 residues. CDR3 in DNA: TGTGCCTGGAGCCGGACAGGACTTTACTATGGCTACACCTTC. It specifies CAWSRTGLYYGYTF.

The rearrangement links TRBV6-6 to TRBJ1-2; D is possibly TRBD1 (5 bases). Trimming removed 0 bases from V and 0 bases from J, with 11 bases in between. Germline V gene lookup returns CDR1 MNHNY and CDR2 SVGAGI (reference sequence). This CDR3 is 16 amino acids long. The DNA of the CDR3 is TGTGCCAGCAGTTACTCCCGGGGGGGAACTAACTATGGCTACACCTTC. Its translation is CASSYSRGGTNYGYTF.

The V and J genes are TRBV27 and TRBJ1-6; D possibly corresponds to TRBD1 (5 bases). Germline-derived CDR1 and CDR2 are MNHEY and SMNVEV (reference sequence). V was pared by 1 base and J by 6 bases, with 10 bases between. The CDR3 extends over 15 amino acids. CDR3 nucleotides: TGTGCCAGCAGTTTATTGTCAGGGATTAATTCACCCCTCCACTTT. Protein product: CASSLLSGINSPLHF.

The chain joins TRBV9 to TRBJ2-7, with a possible D match to TRBD1 (6 bases). Trimming shortened V by 0 bases and J by 2 bases, and 9 bases separated the two germline ends. Germline loops: CDR1 SGDLS, CDR2 YYNGEE. The length of the CDR3 is 14 residues. The CDR3 is CASSVGKGAYEQYF. CDR3 sequence (DNA): TGTGCCAGCAGCGTAGGAAAGGGGGCCTACGAGCAGTACTTC.

The V call is TRBV27, the J call TRBJ1-1; TRBD1 might be the D (5 bases). The germline V gene encodes CDR1 MNHEY and CDR2 SMNVEV (reference sequence). This CDR3 spans 13 amino acids. With 9 bases removed from V and 8 bases from J, the gap between germline ends came to 19 bases. The CDR3 region is CARRTRGNLEAFF. The CDR3 nucleotides are TGTGCCAGAAGAACCCGGGGGAATCTGGAAGCTTTCTTT.

The genes are TRBV6-1 and TRBJ2-1; 8 bases align to TRBD1. The junction had 6 bases not matched to a gene; V was cut back by 2 bases and J by 3 bases. This CDR3 region has 16 residues. Germline V gene lookup returns CDR1 MNHNS and CDR2 SASEGT. The CDR3 reads CASSESGTGVYNEQFF. The CDR3 bases are TGTGCCAGCAGTGAATCCGGGACAGGAGTCTACAATGAGCAGTTCTTC.

J is TRBJ2-3 and V is TRBV19; TRBD2 might be the D (5 bases). V was pared by 5 bases and J by 4 bases, with 16 bases between. The germline CDR1 and CDR2 sequences are LNHDA and SQIVND (reference sequence). The CDR3 contains 15 residues. Written as DNA, the CDR3 is TGTGCCAGTAGTTTGCCCACTGGGAGCGCAGATACGCAGTATTTT. It is translated as CASSLPTGSADTQYF.

The chain is built from TRBV6-9 and TRBJ1-5; D perhaps matches TRBD1 (6 bases). The CDR3 is made up of 19 amino acids. V dropped 8 bases and J dropped 5 bases, with 31 bases sitting between them. Germline V gene sequence: CDR1 MNHGY, CDR2 SVAAGI. Here the CDR3 DNA reads TGTGCCAGCGGAAGCGAGGGTTCGGACGCGGGGGACAATGATCAGCCCCAGCATTTT. It codes for CASGSEGSDAGDNDQPQHF.

The chain joins TRBV15 to TRBJ1-1; D call uncertain. Germline assignment: CDR1 LNHNV and CDR2 YYDKDF (reference sequence). This CDR3 region has 13 residues. V lost 6 bases and J lost 0, with 8 bases in between. This chain's CDR3 is CATSYSMNTEAFF. In DNA, the CDR3 is TGTGCCACCAGTTACAGCATGAACACTGAAGCTTTCTTT.

This clone was recorded only once. This chain connects TRBV6-4 to TRBJ2-1; 7 bases map to TRBD2. J gave up 7 bases and V 9 bases, and 6 bases lay outside the gene matches. CDR1 is MRHNA, CDR2 SNTAGT, per germline. The CDR3 length is 12 residues. The CDR3 nucleotides are TGTGCCAGAAGACTAGCCAGTAATGAGCAGTTCTTC. Translated, it gives CARRLASNEQFF.

This rearrangement joins TRBV4-1 to TRBJ1-4; no reliable D call. The germline V and J ends were trimmed by 1 base and 0 bases, with 9 bases remaining between them. The length of the CDR3 is 16 residues. Germline CDR1 and CDR2: MGHRA and YSYEKL. The CDR3 DNA follows: TGCGCCAGCAGCCAAGTTGGGCCTGCAACTAATGAAAAACTGTTTTTT. Its protein product is CASSQVGPATNEKLFF.

The chain uses TRBV21-1 and TRBJ1-1. TRBV21-1 is flagged as a pseudogene. The CDR3 totals 14 residues. As DNA, the CDR3 is TGTGCCAGCAGTCCGGAGGGAGAGGGCACTGAAGCTTTCTTT. Its protein product is CASSPEGEGTEAFF.

This chain joins TRBV27 and TRBJ2-1; TRBD1 matches at 8 bases. Germline V gives CDR1 MNHEY, CDR2 SMNVEV (reference sequence). This CDR3 region has 14 residues. The junction had 9 bases not matched to a gene; V was cut back by 4 bases and J by 10 bases. CDR3 sequence: CASSYRGTAAEQFF. CDR3 coding DNA: TGTGCCAGCAGTTACAGGGGGACCGCGGCCGAGCAGTTCTTC.

DNA for the CDR3: TGTGCCAGCAGCTTATTGGCCGCTCACGGGAGATATTCCTACGAGCAGTACTTC. Translating it yields CASSLLAAHGRYSYEQYF. This chain links TRBV11-2 with TRBJ2-7, with TRBD2 as a possible D gene (6 bases). The ends were cut back, 2 bases at V and 1 base at J, with 21 bases in the middle. CDR1 SGHAT and CDR2 FQNNGV come from the germline V gene. This CDR3 is 18 amino acids long.

The V and J genes are TRBV25-1 and TRBJ1-5, with 7 bases lining up with TRBD1. V lost 4 bases, J lost 6 bases, and 9 bases stayed unmatched. CDR3 length: 15 amino acids. Germline V gives CDR1 MGHDK, CDR2 SYGVNS. The CDR3 coding sequence is TGTGCCAGCAGTGGCCCGGACAGGACGGGTCAGCCCCAGCATTTT. This sequence encodes CASSGPDRTGQPQHF.